The 27 T cell receptor beta chains given below trace back to one sample, sequenced in a study of post-analysis software for immune sequencing data. Study observations and caveats: Patients used roughly five TRBV segments, including TRBV5-6, TRBV5-1 and TRBV20-1, more often than controls.

Their antigens remain unidentified. Presence of unique molecular identifiers characterized the TCR beta cDNA libraries. TCRdb re-called the PCR reads with MiXCR, one entry per CDR3 protein. Of 150,000 to 200,000 distinct CDR3 sequences listed, roughly 31% were seen once; the top ten hold approximately 1.5%. Material for sequencing was blood. All receptors come from a girl under 18 with multiple sclerosis.

This clonotype has only a few counts. J is TRBJ1-1 and V is TRBV19; weak D call: TRBD1 (5 bases). The CDR3 runs to 13 residues. The ends were cut back, 7 bases at V and 2 bases at J, with 11 bases in the middle. Germline values: CDR1 LNHDA, CDR2 SQIVND (reference sequence). The CDR3 region has the DNA TGTGCCAGTAACCACGGGGCAAACACTGAAGCTTTCTTT. It specifies CASNHGANTEAFF.

The sample holds a few counts of this clonotype. This rearrangement joins TRBV20-1 to TRBJ1-2, with D maybe TRBD1 (6 bases). V lost 0 bases and J 4 bases, leaving 15 bases between the germline ends. From germline, CDR1 is DFQATT and CDR2 SNEGSKA (reference sequence). The CDR3 extends over 15 amino acids. DNA for the CDR3: TGCAGTGCTAGAGATATTGAGGCACAGGGCTATGGCTACACCTTC. This encodes CSARDIEAQGYGYTF.

The rearrangement links TRBV11-2 to TRBJ1-1; 9 positions agree with TRBD1. This CDR3 is built from 15 residues. The germline V gene has CDR1 SGHAT and CDR2 FQNNGV. Trimming cost V 3 bases and J 5 bases; bases outside gene matches: 7. The CDR3 coding sequence is TGTGCCAGCAGCTTTACCGGGACAGGGAAGACTGAAGCTTTCTTT. Residues: CASSFTGTGKTEAFF.

This chain connects TRBV9 to TRBJ2-5; 10 bases map to TRBD2. TRBJ2-7 explains the end of the DNA better; the J call may be wrong. There are 15 residues in the CDR3. Germline assignment: CDR1 SGDLS and CDR2 YYNGEE. CDR3 sequence: CASSASSSGSYEQYF. CDR3 sequence (DNA): TGTGCCAGCAGCGCCTCGTCTAGCGGGAGTTACGAGCAGTACTTC.

The chain is built from TRBV7-9 and TRBJ2-3, with 7 bases identical to TRBD2. V lost 1 base and J lost 1; bases outside the gene matches: 8. Germline V gene lookup returns CDR1 SEHNR and CDR2 FQNEAQ (reference sequence). CDR3 size: 17 residues. The CDR3 sequence is CASSLGQAGSRTDTQYF. For the CDR3, the DNA is TGTGCCAGCAGCTTAGGGCAAGCGGGATCCCGCACAGATACGCAGTATTTT.

Of note for this clonotype: This clone may be a read error of a much larger clone one base away. J is TRBJ2-7 and V is TRBV2, with D possibly TRBD1 on 6 matching bases. The DNA end favors TRBJ2-5, so the J call may be wrong. The CDR3 length is 14 residues. Per the germline V gene, CDR1 is SNHLY and CDR2 is FYNNEI. CDR3 amino acids: CASSRGAGDETQYF. CDR3 in DNA: TGTGCCAGCAGCCGAGGGGCAGGGGACGAGACCCAGTACTTC.

This clonotype showed up just once. This CDR3 is CASAGSSTETQYF. The CDR3 DNA follows: TGTGCCAGCGCCGGGAGTAGTACGGAGACCCAGTACTTC. The rearrangement uses TRBV12-3 or TRBV12-4 and TRBJ2-5; D might be TRBD2 (6 bases). The CDR3 is made up of 13 amino acids. Trimming stripped 8 bases from V and 5 bases from J, with 15 bases between.

This clonotype occurred many times. The chain recombines TRBV9 with TRBJ2-7, with D possibly being TRBD1 (6 bases). Trimming removed 3 bases at V and 6 bases at J, with 16 bases between. The CDR3 has 14 amino acids. The germline CDR1 and CDR2 sequences are SGDLS and YYNGEE. CDR3 loop: CASSEGTPGGEQYF. For the CDR3, the DNA is TGTGCCAGCAGCGAGGGGACACCCGGCGGCGAGCAGTACTTC.

With regard to this clonotype: A much larger clone is a single base away; this may be a read error. The chain links TRBV6-6 to TRBJ2-1; D is unclear. The V and J ends lost 6 bases and 10 bases respectively, with 19 bases between them. CDR3 size: 14 residues. Germline V gene sequence: CDR1 MNHNY, CDR2 SVGAGI (reference sequence). The CDR3 is CASRLGTTTYEQFF. The CDR3 region has the DNA TGTGCCAGCAGGTTAGGTACAACTACCTACGAGCAGTTCTTC.

This clonotype was recorded at least ten times. The CDR3 is CASSPRNQPQHF. CDR3 nucleotides: TGTGCCAGCAGTCCACGTAATCAGCCCCAGCATTTT. This sequence joins TRBV12-3 or TRBV12-4 and TRBJ1-5; D gene ambiguous. Trimming took off 5 bases at V and 4 bases at J, with 6 bases between the two ends. The CDR3 length is 12 residues.

On this clonotype itself: This may arise from a read error, as a much more abundant clone is one base away. This chain joins TRBV6-5 and TRBJ2-5; D not certain. Trimming removed 0 bases at V and 5 bases at J, with 16 bases between. CDR3 length: 16 residues. CDR1 is MNHEY and CDR2 is SVGAGI in the germline V gene. This CDR3 is CASSYSCGPRAETQYF. As DNA, the CDR3 is TGTGCCAGCAGTTACTCGTGTGGTCCTAGGGCGGAGACCCAGTACTTC.

The table lists this clonotype with a few counts. This chain links TRBV20-1 with TRBJ1-1; the D gene is possibly TRBD1 (6 bases). Germline V CDR1 and CDR2: DFQATT, SNEGSKA (reference sequence). V lost 6 bases and J lost 0, with 14 bases in between. The CDR3 covers 14 residues. CDR3 coding DNA: TGCAGTGCCACAGGGCCGACAATGAACACTGAAGCTTTCTTT. This codes for CSATGPTMNTEAFF.

This chain links TRBV5-1 with TRBJ1-5; D remains ambiguous. Trimming shortened V by 0 bases and J by 2 bases, and 12 bases separated the two germline ends. This CDR3 has 16 amino acids. Per the germline V gene, CDR1 is SGHRS and CDR2 is YFSETQ. The CDR3 DNA reads TGCGCCAGCAGCTTGGCCGAGGAATATCGCAATCAGCCCCAGCATTTT. It specifies CASSLAEEYRNQPQHF.

The chain uses TRBV7-2 and TRBJ2-1; 7 bases fit TRBD2. Germline CDR1 SGHTA, CDR2 FQGNSA. The CDR3 contains 15 residues. Germline trimming cut 5 bases from V and 9 bases from J; bases unmatched to any gene: 13. The CDR3 spells CASSLGLWGDGEQFF. The CDR3, as DNA: TGTGCCAGCAGCCTGGGACTATGGGGCGATGGTGAGCAGTTCTTC.

The V and J genes are TRBV12-3 or TRBV12-4 and TRBJ2-7; D may correspond to TRBD1 or TRBD2 (7 bases each). Deletions cut 6 bases from V and 4 bases from J, with 22 bases between. The CDR3 sequence is 16 residues long. CDR3 in DNA: TGTGCCAGCAGCACAGGACAGGCGGGAGAGGGGTACGAGCAGTACTTC. This sequence encodes CASSTGQAGEGYEQYF.

DNA for the CDR3: TGTGCCAGCAGTGAAGCGGGGGGGAGCTCCTACGAGCAGTACTTC. Amino acid sequence: CASSEAGGSSYEQYF. The V call is TRBV28, the J call TRBJ2-7, with 10 bases matching TRBD2. The V and J ends lost 5 bases and 0 bases, in that order; junction bases with no gene match: 4. Germline V gene lookup returns CDR1 MDHEN and CDR2 SYDVKM. This CDR3 contains 15 residues.

This clonotype was detected a few times. This chain uses TRBV28 with TRBJ2-7; 9 bases align to TRBD2. This CDR3 has 15 amino acids. V lost 1 base to trimming and J lost 4 bases; unmatched junction nucleotides: 5. CDR1 MDHEN and CDR2 SYDVKM come from the germline V gene. The CDR3 loop is CASSLSAGGPYEQYF. DNA of the CDR3: TGTGCCAGCAGTTTATCAGCGGGAGGACCTTACGAGCAGTACTTC.

Of note for this clonotype: The junction shows a germline mismatch at one end, possibly a read error. V usage is TRBV2 and J usage is TRBJ2-3, with TRBD2 matching over 10 bases. Germline CDR1 reads SNHLY; CDR2 reads FYNNEI. CDR3 length: 17 residues. CDR3 nucleotides: TGTGCCGGCAGTGAAGGAACAGCGGGAGGGCCGACTGATACGCAGTATTTT. It encodes CAGSEGTAGGPTDTQYF.

The chain carries TRBV18 and TRBJ2-7, with unresolved D. Germline-derived CDR1 and CDR2 are KGHSH and LQKENI. The CDR3 contains 16 residues. The V gene lost 1 base and the J gene lost 3 bases, with 16 bases spanning the gap. This CDR3 reads CASSPLSPGSYYEQYF. CDR3 coding DNA: TGTGCCAGCTCACCACTCTCCCCGGGCTCCTACTACGAGCAGTACTTC. Variable domain in full (rest from reference TRBV18 and TRBJ2-7): NAGVMQNPRHLVRRRGQEARLRCSPMKGHSHVYWYRQLPEEGLKFMVYLQKENIIDESGMPKERFSAEFPKEGPSILRIQQVVRGDSAAYFCASSPLSPGSYYEQYFGPGTRLTVT.

This clonotype was seen ten or more times. The chain links TRBV7-9 to TRBJ1-6; D gene ambiguous. This CDR3 comprises 14 residues. V shed 6 bases and J shed 0 bases, with 6 bases lying between them. Germline loops: CDR1 SEHNR, CDR2 FQNEAQ (reference sequence). The CDR3 spells CASRPSSYNSPLHF. The CDR3, as DNA: TGTGCCAGCAGGCCCAGCTCCTATAATTCACCCCTCCACTTT.

The chain has TRBV6-6 and TRBJ1-5, with TRBD1 as a possible D gene (6 bases). Germline CDR1 and CDR2: MNHNY and SVGAGI (reference sequence). This CDR3 contains 14 residues. V was pared by 2 bases and J by 5 bases, with 10 bases between. This chain's CDR3 is CASSYEGVDQPQHF. CDR3 bases: TGTGCCAGCAGTTACGAGGGGGTGGATCAGCCCCAGCATTTT.

This clonotype was observed at least ten times. This chain uses TRBV4-1 with TRBJ2-1; D is unresolved. CDR1 MGHRA and CDR2 YSYEKL come from the germline V gene. V lost 0 bases and J lost 9, with 9 bases in between. This CDR3 is 13 amino acids long. The CDR3 loop is CASSQDRDREQFF. For the CDR3, the DNA is TGCGCCAGCAGCCAAGATCGAGACCGTGAGCAGTTCTTC.

This clonotype was counted a few times. V gene TRBV7-9 combines with J gene TRBJ2-7; no reliable D call. Germline V gives CDR1 SEHNR, CDR2 FQNEAQ (reference sequence). The CDR3 has 11 amino acids. The ends were cut back, 2 bases at V and 6 bases at J, with 5 bases in the middle. The CDR3: CASSLFAEQYF. The CDR3 nucleotides are TGTGCCAGCAGCTTATTCGCCGAGCAGTACTTC.

This clonotype was picked up many times. The chain combines TRBV20-1 with TRBJ2-3; D not certain. This CDR3 has 15 amino acids. Germline CDR1 DFQATT, CDR2 SNEGSKA (reference sequence). V was cut by 4 bases and J by 3 bases, with 17 bases left in between. CDR3 nucleotide sequence: TGCAGTGCTACCAGGAGTGGAGAGTTGACAGATACGCAGTATTTT. Translated, it gives CSATRSGELTDTQYF.

Points on this clonotype: At one of its ends the junction is not consistent with the germline gene, which may arise from a read error. The V call is TRBV28, the J call TRBJ2-6; D might be TRBD1 (6 bases). Germline assignment: CDR1 MDHEN and CDR2 SYDVKM. There are 17 residues in the CDR3. The CDR3 loop is CASSTRGSSSGASVLTF. CDR3 in DNA: TGTGCCAGCAGCACTAGGGGGTCCAGCTCTGGGGCCAGCGTCCTGACTTTC.

The rearrangement links TRBV24-1 to TRBJ2-1; D gene uncertain. This CDR3 comprises 13 residues. Germline loops: CDR1 KGHDR, CDR2 SFDVKD. Trimming took off 7 bases at V and 4 bases at J, with 10 bases between the two ends. This chain's CDR3 is CATRGLPYNEQFF. CDR3 sequence (DNA): TGTGCCACCAGAGGGCTACCGTACAATGAGCAGTTCTTC.

The chain has TRBV6-6 and TRBJ1-5; 8 positions match TRBD1. The CDR3 totals 15 residues. Germline V lookup: CDR1 MNHNY, CDR2 SVGAGI (reference sequence). With V trimmed by 10 bases and J by 5 bases, 13 bases remained unmatched. CDR3 region: CATLSVGQGYQPQHF. DNA for the CDR3: TGTGCCACGCTAAGTGTCGGACAGGGATATCAGCCCCAGCATTTT.